The T cell receptor (beta chain) described here comes from a study of identical twins (TCRdb year 2016). Regarding the research as a whole: To test whether fetal clonotypes persist, this study deep-sequenced TCR alpha and beta repertoires from monozygotic twins, from unrelated adults of various ages, and from cord blood. To rule out contamination, replicate twin experiments were performed at different times with different library preparation protocols. Overall results and qualifications from the work: Because the same donors could not be followed over many years, the conclusions depended on cross-sectional statistical analysis. Excess twin sharing in beta out-of-frame sequences was weaker because fewer shared sequences lowered the signal-to-noise ratio. Invariant T cells such as MAIT and iNKT could partly confound zero-insertion analyses, although diverse VJ usage argued against such confounding for most clonotypes. Out-of-frame TCR alpha sequences shared between twins showed an excess of low generation-probability sequences compared with coincidental sharing between unrelated individuals. In monozygotic twins, out-of-frame TCR alpha sharing was systematically underestimated by recombination models, although the models agreed with sharing between unrelated individuals. Abundant cord blood beta clonotypes carried fewer insertions; young adult naive repertoires showed a weaker similar trend, while memory repertoires showed none.

Every donor was a healthy Caucasian. The twin cohort consisted of three pairs of female monozygotic twins, all aged 18 to 29 years. Positive isolation kits from Invitrogen were used to isolate CD4+ and CD8+ T cell populations. Regarding this clonotype: Its target antigen remains unknown. Per-base quality was not reported, and no clone a single base away is much larger than it.

The receptor library was made with 5' RACE. Instrument on record: Illumina HiSeq 2000. Template switching introduced a universal primer binding site; the final cDNA contained a unique molecular identifier, enabling accurate counting of TCR cDNA molecules. Specific primers in the conserved constant-segment region were used to synthesize first-strand cDNA for TCR alpha and beta chains. Each cDNA library was double barcoded, with a SMART-Mk sample barcode plus Illumina barcodes, to control for contamination. TruSeq adapter sequences, together with Illumina sample barcodes, were added in two successive PCR steps. The Illumina HiSeq platform was used with custom primers to sequence TCR alpha and beta cDNA libraries. The published analysis was carried out like this. MiGEC was used to process raw reads and extract unique molecular identifiers, and MiXCR was used to find CDR3 positions. For each individual, recombination models were inferred using an EM algorithm with the repgenHMM and IGoR tools. The analysis of shared clonotypes was done with the tcR package in R, with sharing normalized by the product of cloneset sizes. Out-of-frame nonproductive sequences were analyzed to study raw recombination free of thymic and clonal selection effects. TCRdb itself trimmed the public reads at Q25 with fastp, ran MiXCR and retained productive beta chains. Records with the same CDR3 protein are collapsed into one entry carrying the most frequent genes and DNA. The V and J calls reflect TCRdb's pipeline rather than the authors' work. The sample includes around 500,000 distinct CDR3 sequences, with 12% to 15% observed a single time. The leading ten clones occupy around 0.57% of the sample.

Trimming takes 6 bases from V and 7 bases from J, and the germline ends sit 22 bases apart. CDR1 and CDR2, looked up from the germline V gene (reference sequence), are DFQATT and SNEGSKA. The CDR3 holds 14 amino acids from the cysteine to the phenylalanine. CDR3 DNA is the only sequence kept; it has 42 bases, read in frame from the first base. These data were also reused for a study on yellow fever vaccine responses in identical twins. The second study's paper adds: The authors reported that the T cell response to vaccination in identical twins appeared partly convergent and partly personalized. Focusing on identical twins, the study followed the T cell clones that responded to the vaccine, and did so with precision.

Recombination linked TRBV20-1 to TRBJ2-7; 6 matching bases give a weak D call of TRBD1. This sequence originates from a woman aged 18-30 years in good health. Material: CD4+ T cells sorted from blood. The CDR3 protein: CSASQGKTAAEQYF. The nucleotides read TGCAGTGCATCGCAGGGGAAAACGGCCGCGGAGCAGTACTTC.